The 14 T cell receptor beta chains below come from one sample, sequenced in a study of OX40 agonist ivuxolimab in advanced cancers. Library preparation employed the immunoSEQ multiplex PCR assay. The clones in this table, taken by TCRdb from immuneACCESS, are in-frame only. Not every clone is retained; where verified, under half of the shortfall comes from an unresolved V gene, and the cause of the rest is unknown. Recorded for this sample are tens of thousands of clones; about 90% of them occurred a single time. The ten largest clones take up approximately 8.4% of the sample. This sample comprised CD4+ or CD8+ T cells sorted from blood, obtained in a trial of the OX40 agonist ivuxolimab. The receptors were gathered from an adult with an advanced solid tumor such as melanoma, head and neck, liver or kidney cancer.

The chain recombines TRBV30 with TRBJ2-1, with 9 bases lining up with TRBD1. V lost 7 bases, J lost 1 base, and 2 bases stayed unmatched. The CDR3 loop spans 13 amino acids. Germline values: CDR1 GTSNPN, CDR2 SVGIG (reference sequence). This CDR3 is CASGQGSYNEQFF. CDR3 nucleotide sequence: TGTGCCTCGGGACAGGGATCCTACAATGAGCAGTTCTTC. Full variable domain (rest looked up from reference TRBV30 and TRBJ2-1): SQTIHQWPATLVQPVGSPLSLECTVEGTSNPNLYWYRQAAGRGLQLLFYSVGIGQISSEVPQNLSASRPQDRQFILSSKKLLLSDSGFYLCASGQGSYNEQFFGPGTRLTVL.

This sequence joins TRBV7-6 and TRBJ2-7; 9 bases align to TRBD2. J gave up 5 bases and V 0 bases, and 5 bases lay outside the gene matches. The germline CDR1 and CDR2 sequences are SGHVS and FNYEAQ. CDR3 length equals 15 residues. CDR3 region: CASSLAASGMNEQYF. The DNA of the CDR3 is TGTGCCAGCAGCTTAGCTGCTAGCGGGATGAACGAGCAGTACTTC. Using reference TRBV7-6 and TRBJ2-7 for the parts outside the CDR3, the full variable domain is GAGVSQSPRYKVTKRGQDVALRCDPISGHVSLYWYRQALGQGPEFLTYFNYEAQQDKSGLPNDRFSAERPEGSISTLTIQRTEQRDSAMYRCASSLAASGMNEQYFGPGTRLTVT.

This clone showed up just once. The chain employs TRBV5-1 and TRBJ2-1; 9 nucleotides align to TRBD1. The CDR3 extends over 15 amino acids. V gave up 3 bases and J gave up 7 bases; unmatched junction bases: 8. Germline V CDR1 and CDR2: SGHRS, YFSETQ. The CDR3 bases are TGCGCCAGCAGCTGGCTGAGACAGGGGGTAAATGAGCAGTTCTTC. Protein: CASSWLRQGVNEQFF.

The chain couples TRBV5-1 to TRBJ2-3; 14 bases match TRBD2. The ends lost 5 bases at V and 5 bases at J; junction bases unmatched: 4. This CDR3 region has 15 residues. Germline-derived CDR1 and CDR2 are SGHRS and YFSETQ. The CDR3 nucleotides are TGCGCCAGCAGGGACGGACTAGCGGGAGGAGATACGCAGTATTTT. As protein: CASRDGLAGGDTQYF.

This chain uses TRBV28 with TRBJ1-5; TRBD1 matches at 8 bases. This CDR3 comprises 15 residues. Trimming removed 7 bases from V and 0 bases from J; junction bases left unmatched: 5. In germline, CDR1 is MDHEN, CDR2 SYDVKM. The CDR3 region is CASNRDRLSNQPQHF. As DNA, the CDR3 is TGTGCCAGCAACCGGGACAGGCTTAGCAATCAGCCCCAGCATTTT.

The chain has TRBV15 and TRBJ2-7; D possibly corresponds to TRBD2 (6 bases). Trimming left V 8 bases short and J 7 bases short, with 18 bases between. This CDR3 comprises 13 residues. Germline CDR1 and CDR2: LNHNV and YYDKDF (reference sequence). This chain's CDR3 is CATAWGGIGEQYF. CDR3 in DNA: TGTGCCACCGCCTGGGGCGGGATAGGGGAGCAGTACTTC.

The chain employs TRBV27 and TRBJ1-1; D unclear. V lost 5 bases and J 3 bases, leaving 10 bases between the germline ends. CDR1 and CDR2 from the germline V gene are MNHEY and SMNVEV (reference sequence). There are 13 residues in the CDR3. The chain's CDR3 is CASSRQVYTEAFF. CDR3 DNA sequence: TGTGCCAGCAGTCGGCAGGTGTACACTGAAGCTTTCTTT.

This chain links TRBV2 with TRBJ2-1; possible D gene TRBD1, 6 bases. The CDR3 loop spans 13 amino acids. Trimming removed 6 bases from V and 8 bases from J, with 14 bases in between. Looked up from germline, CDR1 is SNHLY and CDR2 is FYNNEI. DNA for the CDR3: TGTGCCAGCAGCAAAGGGGGTTTGGATGAGCAGTTCTTC. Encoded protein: CASSKGGLDEQFF.

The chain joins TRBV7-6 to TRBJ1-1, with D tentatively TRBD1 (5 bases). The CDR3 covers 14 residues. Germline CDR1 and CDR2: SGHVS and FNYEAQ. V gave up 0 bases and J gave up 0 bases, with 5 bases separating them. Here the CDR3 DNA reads TGTGCCAGCAGCTTAGCGGGGGTGAACACTGAAGCTTTCTTT. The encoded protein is CASSLAGVNTEAFF.

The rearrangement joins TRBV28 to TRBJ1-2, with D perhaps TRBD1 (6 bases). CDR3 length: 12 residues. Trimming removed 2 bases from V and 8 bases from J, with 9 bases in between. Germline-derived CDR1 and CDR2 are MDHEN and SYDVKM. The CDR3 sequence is CASSLDRRGYTF. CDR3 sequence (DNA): TGTGCCAGCAGTTTAGACAGGAGGGGCTACACCTTC.

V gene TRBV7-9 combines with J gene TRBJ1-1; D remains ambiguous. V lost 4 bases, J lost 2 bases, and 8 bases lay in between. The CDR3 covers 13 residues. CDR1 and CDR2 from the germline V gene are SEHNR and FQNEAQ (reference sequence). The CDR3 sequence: CASSSDGNTEAFF. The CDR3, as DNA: TGTGCCAGCAGCTCGGACGGTAACACTGAAGCTTTCTTT.

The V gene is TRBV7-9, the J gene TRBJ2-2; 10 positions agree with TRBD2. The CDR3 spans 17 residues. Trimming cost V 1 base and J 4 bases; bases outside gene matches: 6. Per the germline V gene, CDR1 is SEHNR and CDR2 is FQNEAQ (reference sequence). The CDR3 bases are TGTGCCAGCAGCTTAGGTGGTCTAGCGGGAGTCACCGGGGAGCTGTTTTTT. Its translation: CASSLGGLAGVTGELFF.

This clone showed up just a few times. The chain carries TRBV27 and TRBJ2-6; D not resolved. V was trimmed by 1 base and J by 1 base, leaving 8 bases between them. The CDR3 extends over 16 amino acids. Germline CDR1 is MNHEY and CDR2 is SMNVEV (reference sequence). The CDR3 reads CASSLYDYSGANVLTF. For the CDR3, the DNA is TGTGCCAGCAGTTTATACGATTATTCTGGGGCCAACGTCCTGACTTTC.

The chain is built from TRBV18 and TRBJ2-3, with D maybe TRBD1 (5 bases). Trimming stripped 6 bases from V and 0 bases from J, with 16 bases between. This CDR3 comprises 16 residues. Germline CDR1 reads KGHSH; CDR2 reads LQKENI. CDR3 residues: CASSLNRIPSTDTQYF. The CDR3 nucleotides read TGTGCCAGCTCCCTCAACAGGATCCCTAGCACAGATACGCAGTATTTT.